This passage covers 17 T cell receptor beta chains from one sample sequenced in a study of human thymus T cells. Resections from corrective heart surgery provided thymus tissue. Data came from immunoSEQ multiplex PCR; TCRdb stores just in-frame clones and leaves some out. The sample consists of about 78,000 clones, roughly 97% of them appearing once. Input material: thymus tissue. The receptors were sampled from a boy in the first two years of life with a congenital heart defect but otherwise immunologically healthy.

The rearrangement joins TRBV7-3 to TRBJ2-1; TRBD1 is a possible D gene (7 bases). Germline CDR1 reads SGHTA; CDR2 reads FQGTGA. Trimming pared 1 base from V and 8 bases from J, leaving 18 bases between. There are 16 residues in the CDR3. In DNA form, the CDR3 reads TGTGCCAGCAGCTTAAGCTCTGGAGGGGGCCTCCATGAGCAGTTCTTC. Amino acid sequence: CASSLSSGGGLHEQFF.

This chain's CDR3 is CASSLGGRLPSGANVLTF. CDR3 DNA: TGTGCCAGCAGCTTGGGGGGCAGGCTTCCCTCTGGGGCCAACGTCCTGACTTTC. The J gene is TRBJ2-6, the V gene TRBV5-8; TRBD1 might be the D (5 bases). V gave up 0 bases and J gave up 0 bases, with 13 bases separating them. Germline V gene lookup returns CDR1 SGHTS and CDR2 YDEGEE. CDR3 length: 18 amino acids.

The genes are TRBV4-2 and TRBJ2-3, with 11 bases lining up with TRBD2. Per the germline V gene, CDR1 is LGHNA and CDR2 is YNFKEQ. Losses at the gene ends were 0 bases for V and 2 bases for J; bases not matched to a gene: 4. There are 17 residues in the CDR3. The CDR3 region is CASSQEQTSGDTDTQYF. The DNA of the CDR3 is TGTGCCAGCAGCCAAGAACAGACTAGCGGGGACACAGATACGCAGTATTTT.

The chain is built from TRBV29-1 and TRBJ1-2; possibly TRBD1 for D (6 bases). Per the germline V gene, CDR1 is SQVTM and CDR2 is ANQGSEA. V lost 6 bases, J lost 0 bases, and 14 bases lay in between. The length of the CDR3 is 14 residues. DNA for the CDR3: TGCAGCGTGGCCGGGACACCGACTAACTATGGCTACACCTTC. Translation: CSVAGTPTNYGYTF.

The V and J genes are TRBV9 and TRBJ2-2; 7 bases line up with TRBD1. V dropped 2 bases and J dropped 4; count of bases not matched to a gene: 11. Germline V CDR1 and CDR2: SGDLS, YYNGEE. This CDR3 has 17 amino acids. CDR3 DNA sequence: TGTGCCAGCAGCGTCATCTACCCGACAGGGTCCACCGGGGAGCTGTTTTTT. It translates to CASSVIYPTGSTGELFF.

V is TRBV11-2 and J is TRBJ1-1, with 10 nucleotides matching TRBD1. The ends lost 5 bases at V and 5 bases at J; junction bases unmatched: 8. Germline lookup yields CDR1 SGHAT and CDR2 FQNNGV. This CDR3 comprises 15 residues. CDR3 nucleotides: TGTGCCAGCAGCCTCGACAGGGGGCATTGGACTGAAGCTTTCTTT. Its protein is CASSLDRGHWTEAFF.

The V and J genes are TRBV4-1 and TRBJ2-7; TRBD2 is a possible D gene (6 bases). The V gene lost 0 bases and the J gene lost 3 bases, with 12 bases spanning the gap. From germline, CDR1 is MGHRA and CDR2 YSYEKL. CDR3 length: 15 residues. CDR3 DNA sequence: TGCGCCAGCAGCCAAGATGAGGGAGGAAACTACGAGCAGTACTTC. Translating gives CASSQDEGGNYEQYF.

J is TRBJ2-7 and V is TRBV7-2; 7 bases line up with TRBD1. The germline gives CDR1 SGHTA, CDR2 FQGNSA. The V and J ends lost 5 bases and 2 bases, in that order; junction bases with no gene match: 12. The CDR3 runs 16 residues. CDR3 amino acids: CASSARSGQSTYEQYF. CDR3 in DNA: TGTGCCAGCAGCGCCAGATCGGGACAGTCCACCTACGAGCAGTACTTC.

The rearrangement uses TRBV5-8 and TRBJ2-1; D might be TRBD1 or TRBD2, each matching 6 bases. The V gene lost 1 base and the J gene lost 0 bases, with 11 bases spanning the gap. The CDR3 loop spans 16 amino acids. Germline CDR1 is SGHTS and CDR2 is YDEGEE. The CDR3 here is CASSLSRGLSYNEQFF. As DNA, the CDR3 is TGTGCCAGCAGCTTGTCACGGGGGCTCTCCTACAATGAGCAGTTCTTC.

J is TRBJ2-4 and V is TRBV21-1; TRBD2, the table's D call, lacks a check against the DNA. TRBV21-1 counts as a pseudogene. CDR3 size: 15 residues. The CDR3, as DNA: TGTGCCAGCAGAGGTAGCGCCCAAGCCAAAAACATTCAGTACTTC. Translation: CASRGSAQAKNIQYF.

The chain uses TRBV5-4 and TRBJ2-7; D is possibly TRBD1 (6 bases). The CDR3 covers 13 residues. V lost 4 bases, J lost 2 bases, and 10 bases lay in between. Germline V lookup: CDR1 SGHNT, CDR2 YYREEE (reference sequence). The DNA of the CDR3 is TGTGCCAGCAGCGTGGACAGTCCCTACGAGCAGTACTTC. Its protein product is CASSVDSPYEQYF.

The chain recombines TRBV6-5 with TRBJ1-1; D uncertain. The ends were cut back, 4 bases at V and 1 base at J, with 10 bases in the middle. The germline gives CDR1 MNHEY, CDR2 SVGAGI. The CDR3 totals 14 residues. The CDR3 DNA is TGTGCCAGCAGTTCCTCCCCGCGGAACACTGAAGCTTTCTTT. Translating gives CASSSSPRNTEAFF.

This sequence joins TRBV21-1 and TRBJ2-1; TRBD2 is taken as the D call from the table, unchecked against the DNA. TRBV21-1 is a pseudogene segment. The CDR3 consists of 16 residues. DNA for the CDR3: TGTGCCAGCAGCAAAGAGGGACTAGCGGGAGTCAATGAGCAGTTCTTC. As protein: CASSKEGLAGVNEQFF.

Comment on this clone: The junction departs from germline at one end; a sequencing error may be responsible. V is TRBV4-1 and J is TRBJ1-6; D not certain. From germline, CDR1 is MGHRA and CDR2 YSYEKL. The CDR3 contains 16 residues. The CDR3 sequence is CASSQERIFLNSPLRF. The CDR3, as DNA: TGCGCCAGCAGCCAAGAAAGGATATTCCTTAATTCACCCCTCCGCTTT.

The chain uses TRBV27 and TRBJ1-1, with D uncertain. This CDR3 contains 15 residues. Germline-derived CDR1 and CDR2 are MNHEY and SMNVEV (reference sequence). The V end lost 5 bases, the J end lost 0 bases, and 13 bases lay between the germline ends. CDR3 loop: CASSHISGLNTEAFF. CDR3 DNA sequence: TGTGCCAGCAGTCACATCTCGGGCTTGAACACTGAAGCTTTCTTT.

This clone has just one count. The rearrangement uses TRBV18 and TRBJ1-2; 9 bases are a match to TRBD1. Trimming removed 0 bases from V and 6 bases from J; junction bases left unmatched: 2. This CDR3 region has 14 residues. Looked up from germline, CDR1 is KGHSH and CDR2 is LQKENI. The CDR3 region is CASSPPDRGNGYTF. The CDR3 coding sequence is TGTGCCAGCTCACCACCGGACAGGGGAAATGGCTACACCTTC.

This chain connects TRBV9 to TRBJ1-2; 9 positions agree with TRBD1. Germline V gives CDR1 SGDLS, CDR2 YYNGEE. V was clipped by 4 bases and J by 4 bases; unmatched bases: 23. The CDR3 is made up of 20 amino acids. CDR3 sequence (DNA): TGTGCCAGCAGCTCGTCCCACATGGGGAGACAGGGGGATCCCTTCTATGGCTACACCTTC. Amino acids: CASSSSHMGRQGDPFYGYTF.